Listed below are T cell receptor beta chains from one sample, sequenced in a study of T cell repertoires in cytomegalovirus infection. TCRdb processed the reads anew with MiXCR; each CDR3 protein has one entry. The sample has just over 300,000 distinct CDR3 sequences; roughly a sixth are singletons. Specimen: PBMCs. The receptors originated from a human donor in good health (CMV status not recorded). Some clones in this sample may be carry-over from other donors' samples. Both conserved end residues are part of each CDR3. A D gene is named only where the DNA matches it firmly. Part of the rows lack a size; the others show once, few, many or a class for expanded clones.

D gene	V gene	J gene	clone size	CDR3 DNA	CDR3 protein
NA	TRBV6-2/TRBV6-3	TRBJ2-5	NA	TGTGCCAGCAGTTACCTTGACATGCGGGAGACCCAGTACTTC	CASSYLDMRETQYF
NA	TRBV25-1	TRBJ2-7	NA	TGTGCCAGCAGCAAGTGGGGATTTTCCTACGAGCAGTACTTC	CASSKWGFSYEQYF
NA	TRBV15	TRBJ1-4	NA	TGTGCCACCAGCAGAGTTAAGGGGAGTGATGAAAAACTGTTTTTT	CATSRVKGSDEKLFF
NA	TRBV24-1	TRBJ2-3	NA	TGTGCCATCGGGGGGCAATCCACAGATACGCAGTATTTT	CAIGGQSTDTQYF
NA	TRBV24-1	TRBJ2-5	few	TGTGCCACCAGTGATTCCCCCCGGGGACAAGAGACCCAGTACTTC	CATSDSPRGQETQYF
TRBD2	TRBV20-1	TRBJ2-2	few	TGCAGTGCCCGGGGACTACCTGGGGAGACCGGGGAGCTGTTTTTT	CSARGLPGETGELFF
NA	TRBV7-2	TRBJ1-2	many	TGTGCCAGCAGCCTCAGGACGGATGCCTCGGGCTACACCTTC	CASSLRTDASGYTF
NA	TRBV7-8	TRBJ1-1	many	TGTGCCAGCAGCTTAACAGGCCGGGGAGTCACTGAAGCTTTCTTT	CASSLTGRGVTEAFF
TRBD1	TRBV2	TRBJ1-2	few	TGTGCCAGCAGTGACAGCAGGGGGCGCGCCTATGGCTACACCTTC	CASSDSRGRAYGYTF
NA	TRBV18	TRBJ2-7	NA	TGTGCCAGCTCACCACCGACCAGGGTGGGCTACGAGCAGTACTTC	CASSPPTRVGYEQYF
NA	TRBV11-3	TRBJ1-1	NA	TGTGCCAGCAGCTTAAATCTAGTCCGGACCACTGAAGCTTTCTTT	CASSLNLVRTTEAFF
NA	TRBV29-1	TRBJ2-5	NA	TGCAGCGTTGCGAGGGACAAGGGGGTGAAAGAGACCCAGTACTTC	CSVARDKGVKETQYF
NA	TRBV7-2	TRBJ1-6	many	TGTGCCAGCAGCTTATTCCCAGAGAATTCACCCCTCCACTTT	CASSLFPENSPLHF
TRBD2	TRBV7-2	TRBJ2-1	many	TGTGCCAGCAGCATTCAGCGGGGAAGGTGGAATGAGCAGTTCTTC	CASSIQRGRWNEQFF
NA	TRBV12-3/TRBV12-4	TRBJ2-1	many	TGTGCCAGCAGTCCAGGACGGGAATCCTACAATGAGCAGTTCTTC	CASSPGRESYNEQFF
NA	TRBV19	TRBJ2-2	NA	TGTGCCAGTAGTATTAGTAGAGACACCGGGGAGCTGTTTTTT	CASSISRDTGELFF
NA	TRBV20-1	TRBJ1-1	NA	TGCAGTGCTAGAGTGTCCGGGACTGTTGGGACTGAAGCTTTCTTT	CSARVSGTVGTEAFF
TRBD2	TRBV20-1	TRBJ2-5	few	TGCAGTGCTCATCTAGCGGGACACCTCCAAGAGACCCAGTACTTC	CSAHLAGHLQETQYF
NA	TRBV20-1	TRBJ1-6	NA	TGCAATGCTAGGCAACAACGGGACTCCTATTCACCCCTCCACTTT	CNARQQRDSYSPLHF
TRBD1	TRBV19	TRBJ1-5	many	TGTGCCAGTAGTATGGGGACAGGGCCACTGGAGCCCCAGCATTTT	CASSMGTGPLEPQHF
NA	TRBV20-1	TRBJ2-7	NA	TGCAGTGCTAGGATGGCCCACTCCTCCTACGAGCAGTACTTC	CSARMAHSSYEQYF
NA	TRBV4-3	TRBJ1-2	few	TGCGCCAGCAGCCAAGGTCCCGGACAACTCTATGGCTACACCTTC	CASSQGPGQLYGYTF
TRBD1	TRBV7-9	TRBJ1-6	few	TGTGCCAGCAGCTTAGCGCGGGGACAGGGGGATAATTCACCCCTCCACTTT	CASSLARGQGDNSPLHF
NA	TRBV11-1	TRBJ2-5	few	TGTGCCAGCAGCGCCGGGGGTGCCCCTGAGACCCAGTACTTC	CASSAGGAPETQYF
NA	TRBV19	TRBJ2-1	NA	TGTGCCAGTAGTATTTACGGGGCCACCTACAATGAGCAGTTCTTC	CASSIYGATYNEQFF
TRBD1	TRBV10-3	TRBJ1-2	many	TGTGCCGGGGGACAGGGATTGTACTATGGCTACACCTTC	CAGGQGLYYGYTF
NA	TRBV7-2	TRBJ1-6	many	TGTGCCAGCAGCTACAGGTTTGGAAATAATTCACCCCTCCACTTT	CASSYRFGNNSPLHF
NA	TRBV2	TRBJ1-6	NA	TGTGCCAGCAGTGGATGGCAGGGTATAATTTCACCCCTCCACTTT	CASSGWQGIISPLHF
TRBD1	TRBV6-5	TRBJ2-7	few	TGTGCCAGCAGTTACTGGACAGGGGCGTACTACGAGCAGTACTTC	CASSYWTGAYYEQYF
NA	TRBV12-3/TRBV12-4	TRBJ1-6	once	TGTGCCAGCAGTTTGGGGGAGACGAATTCACCCCTCCACTTT	CASSLGETNSPLHF
NA	TRBV2	TRBJ1-5	few	TGTGCCAGCAGGTCCAGGGTTAGTAGCAATCAGCCCCAGCATTTT	CASRSRVSSNQPQHF
NA	TRBV7-9	TRBJ2-2	few	TGTGCCAGCAGCTTAGCGATCTCCTACACCGGGGAGCTGTTTTTT	CASSLAISYTGELFF
NA	TRBV12-3/TRBV12-4	TRBJ2-3	few	TGTGCCAGCAGTTTAGAAGAGGGGCACACAGATACGCAGTATTTT	CASSLEEGHTDTQYF
TRBD1	TRBV13	TRBJ1-2	few	TGTGCCAGCAGCCCAAGGACAGGGCCCGGGGACTATGGCTACACCTTC	CASSPRTGPGDYGYTF
TRBD1	TRBV20-1	TRBJ2-1	NA	TGCAGTGCCCTCCTGGACAGGGGGCAGGAGTTCTTC	CSALLDRGQEFF
NA	TRBV7-2	TRBJ2-3	many	TGTGCCAGCAACTTTCAGGGAACAGATACGCAGTATTTT	CASNFQGTDTQYF
NA	TRBV6-5	TRBJ2-5	few	TGTGCCAGCAGTTATGGGAGGACCCAGTACTTC	CASSYGRTQYF